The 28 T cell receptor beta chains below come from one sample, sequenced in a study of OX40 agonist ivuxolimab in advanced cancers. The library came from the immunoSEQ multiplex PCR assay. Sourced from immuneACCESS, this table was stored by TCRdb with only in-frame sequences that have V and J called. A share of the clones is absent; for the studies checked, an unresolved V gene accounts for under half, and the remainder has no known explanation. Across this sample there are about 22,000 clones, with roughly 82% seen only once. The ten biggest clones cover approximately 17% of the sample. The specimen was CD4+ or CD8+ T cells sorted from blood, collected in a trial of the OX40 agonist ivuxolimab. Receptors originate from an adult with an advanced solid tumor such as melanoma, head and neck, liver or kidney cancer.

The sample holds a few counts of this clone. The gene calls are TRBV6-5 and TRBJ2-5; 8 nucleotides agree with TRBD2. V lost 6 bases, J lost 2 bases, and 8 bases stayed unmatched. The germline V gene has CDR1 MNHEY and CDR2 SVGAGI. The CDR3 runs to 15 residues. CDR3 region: CASRPGRGGQETQYF. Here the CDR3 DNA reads TGTGCCAGCAGACCAGGACGCGGGGGGCAAGAGACCCAGTACTTC.

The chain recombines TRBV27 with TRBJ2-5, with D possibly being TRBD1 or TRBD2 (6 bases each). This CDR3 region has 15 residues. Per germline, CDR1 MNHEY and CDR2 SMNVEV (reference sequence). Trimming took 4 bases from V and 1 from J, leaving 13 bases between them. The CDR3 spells CASSSLGGGQETQYF. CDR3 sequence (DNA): TGTGCCAGCAGTTCCCTCGGAGGGGGCCAAGAGACCCAGTACTTC.

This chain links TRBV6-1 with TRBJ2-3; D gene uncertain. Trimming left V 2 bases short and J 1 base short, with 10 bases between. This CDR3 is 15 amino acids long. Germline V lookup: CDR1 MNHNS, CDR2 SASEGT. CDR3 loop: CASSEMGFGTDTQYF. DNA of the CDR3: TGTGCCAGCAGTGAAATGGGGTTCGGCACAGATACGCAGTATTTT.

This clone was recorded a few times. The CDR3 bases are TGTGCCAGCAGGGGGGGAGACTATGGCTACACCTTC. Protein product: CASRGGDYGYTF. The V and J genes are TRBV7-2 and TRBJ1-2; D perhaps matches TRBD1 (5 bases). The ends were cut back, 6 bases at V and 3 bases at J, with 8 bases in the middle. Germline V gives CDR1 SGHTA, CDR2 FQGNSA. This CDR3 comprises 12 residues.

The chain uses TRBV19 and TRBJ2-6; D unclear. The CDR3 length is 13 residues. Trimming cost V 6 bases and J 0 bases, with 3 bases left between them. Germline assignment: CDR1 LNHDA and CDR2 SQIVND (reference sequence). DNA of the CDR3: TGTGCCAGTAGCCCCTCTGGGGCCAACGTCCTGACTTTC. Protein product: CASSPSGANVLTF.

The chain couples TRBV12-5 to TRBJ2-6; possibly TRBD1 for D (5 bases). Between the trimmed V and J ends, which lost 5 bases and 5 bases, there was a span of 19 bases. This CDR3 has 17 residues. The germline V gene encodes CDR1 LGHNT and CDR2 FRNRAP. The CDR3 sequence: CASGHQSGQSRANVLTF. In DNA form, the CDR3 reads TGTGCTAGTGGTCATCAATCAGGACAAAGTCGGGCCAACGTCCTGACTTTC.

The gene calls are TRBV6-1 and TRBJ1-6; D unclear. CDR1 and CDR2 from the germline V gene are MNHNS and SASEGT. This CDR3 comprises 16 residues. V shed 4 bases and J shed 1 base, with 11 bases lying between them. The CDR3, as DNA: TGTGCCAGCAGTGTGTCATGGTCGTCCTATAATTCACCCCTCCACTTT. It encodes CASSVSWSSYNSPLHF.

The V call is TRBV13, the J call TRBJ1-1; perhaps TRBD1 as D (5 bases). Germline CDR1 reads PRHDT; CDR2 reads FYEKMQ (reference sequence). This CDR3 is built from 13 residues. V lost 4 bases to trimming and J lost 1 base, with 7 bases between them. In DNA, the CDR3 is TGTGCCAGCAGCTGGGGGGGGAACACTGAAGCTTTCTTT. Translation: CASSWGGNTEAFF.

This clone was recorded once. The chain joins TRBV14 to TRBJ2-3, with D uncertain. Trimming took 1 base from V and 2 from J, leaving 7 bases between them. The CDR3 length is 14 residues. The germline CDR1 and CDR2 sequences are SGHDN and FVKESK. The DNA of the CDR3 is TGTGCCAGCAGCCAAGTTGCAGTCACAGATACGCAGTATTTT. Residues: CASSQVAVTDTQYF.

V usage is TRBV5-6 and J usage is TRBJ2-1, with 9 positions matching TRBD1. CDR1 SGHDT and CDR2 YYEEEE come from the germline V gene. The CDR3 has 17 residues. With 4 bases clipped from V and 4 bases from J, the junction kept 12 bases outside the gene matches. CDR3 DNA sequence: TGTGCCAGCAGCCAGGGGCGACAGGGGGGATTTTACAATGAGCAGTTCTTC. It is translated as CASSQGRQGGFYNEQFF.

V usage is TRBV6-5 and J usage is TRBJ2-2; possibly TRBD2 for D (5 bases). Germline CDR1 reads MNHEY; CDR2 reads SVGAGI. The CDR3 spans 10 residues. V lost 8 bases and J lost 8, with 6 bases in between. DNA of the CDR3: TGTGCCAGCGGCGGGGGGGAGCTGTTTTTT. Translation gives CASGGGELFF.

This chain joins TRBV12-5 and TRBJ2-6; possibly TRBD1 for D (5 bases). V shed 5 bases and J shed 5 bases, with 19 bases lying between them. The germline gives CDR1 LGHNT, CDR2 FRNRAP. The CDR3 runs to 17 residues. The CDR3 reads CASGASKGQSRANVLTF. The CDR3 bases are TGTGCTAGTGGTGCCAGCAAAGGACAAAGTCGGGCCAACGTCCTGACTTTC.

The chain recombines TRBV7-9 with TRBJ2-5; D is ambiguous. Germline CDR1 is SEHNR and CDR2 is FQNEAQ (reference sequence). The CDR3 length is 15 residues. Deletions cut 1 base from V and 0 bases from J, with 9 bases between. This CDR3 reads CASSLVGSYQETQYF. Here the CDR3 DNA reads TGTGCCAGCAGCTTAGTGGGGTCGTACCAAGAGACCCAGTACTTC.

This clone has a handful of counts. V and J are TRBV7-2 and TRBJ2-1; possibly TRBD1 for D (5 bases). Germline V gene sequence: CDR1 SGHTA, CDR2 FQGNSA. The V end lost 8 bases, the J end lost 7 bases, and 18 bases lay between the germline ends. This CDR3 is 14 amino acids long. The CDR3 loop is CASGWGRGGNEQFF. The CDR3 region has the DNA TGTGCCAGCGGGTGGGGCAGAGGTGGGAATGAGCAGTTCTTC.

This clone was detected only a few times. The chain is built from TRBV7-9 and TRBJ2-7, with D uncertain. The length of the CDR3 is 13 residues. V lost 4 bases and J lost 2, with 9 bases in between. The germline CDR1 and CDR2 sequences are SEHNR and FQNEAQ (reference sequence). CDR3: CASSWVSPYEQYF. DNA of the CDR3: TGTGCCAGCAGCTGGGTCTCACCCTACGAGCAGTACTTC.

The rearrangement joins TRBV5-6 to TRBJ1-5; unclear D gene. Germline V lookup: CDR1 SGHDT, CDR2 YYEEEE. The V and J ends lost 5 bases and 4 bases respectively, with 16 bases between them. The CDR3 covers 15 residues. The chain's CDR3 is CASSSFGAENQPQHF. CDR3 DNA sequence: TGTGCCAGCAGTTCGTTTGGCGCCGAGAATCAGCCCCAGCATTTT.

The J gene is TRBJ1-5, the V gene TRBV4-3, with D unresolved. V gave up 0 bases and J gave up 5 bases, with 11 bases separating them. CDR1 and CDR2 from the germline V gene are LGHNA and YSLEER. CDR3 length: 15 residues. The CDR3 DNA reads TGCGCCAGCAGCCAAGATTGGAGGGCGGATCAGCCCCAGCATTTT. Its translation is CASSQDWRADQPQHF.

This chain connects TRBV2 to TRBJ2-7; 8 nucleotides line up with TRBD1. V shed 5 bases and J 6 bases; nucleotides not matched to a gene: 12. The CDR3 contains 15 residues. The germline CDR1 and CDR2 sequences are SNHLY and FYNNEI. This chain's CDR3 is CASSPPGTGLAEQYF. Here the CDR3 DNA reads TGTGCCAGCAGTCCCCCCGGGACAGGCCTCGCCGAGCAGTACTTC.

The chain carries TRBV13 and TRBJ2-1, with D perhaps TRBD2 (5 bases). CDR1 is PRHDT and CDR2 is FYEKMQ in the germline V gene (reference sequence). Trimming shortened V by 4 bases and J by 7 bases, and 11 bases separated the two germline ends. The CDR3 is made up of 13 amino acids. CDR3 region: CASSSDRRNEQFF. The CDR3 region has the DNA TGTGCCAGCAGCTCGGATAGGAGGAATGAGCAGTTCTTC. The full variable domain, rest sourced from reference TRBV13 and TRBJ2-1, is AAGVIQSPRHLIKEKRETATLKCYPIPRHDTVYWYQQGPGQDPQFLISFYEKMQSDKGSIPDRFSAQQFSDYHSELNMSSLELGDSALYFCASSSDRRNEQFFGPGTRLTVL.

CDR3 sequence reads: CASRPTPDGEKLFF. CDR3 sequence (DNA): TGTGCCAGCAGACCCACACCAGACGGAGAAAAACTGTTTTTT. The chain carries TRBV6-1 and TRBJ1-4; D is ambiguous. The germline V and J ends were trimmed by 6 bases and 8 bases, with 16 bases remaining between them. From germline, CDR1 is MNHNS and CDR2 SASEGT. The CDR3 loop spans 14 amino acids.

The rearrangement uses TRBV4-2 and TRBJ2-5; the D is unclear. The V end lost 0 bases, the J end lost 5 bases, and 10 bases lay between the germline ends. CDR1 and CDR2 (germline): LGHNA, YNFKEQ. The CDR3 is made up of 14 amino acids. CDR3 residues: CASSQEGTLETQYF. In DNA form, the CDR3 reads TGTGCCAGCAGCCAAGAAGGAACATTGGAGACCCAGTACTTC.

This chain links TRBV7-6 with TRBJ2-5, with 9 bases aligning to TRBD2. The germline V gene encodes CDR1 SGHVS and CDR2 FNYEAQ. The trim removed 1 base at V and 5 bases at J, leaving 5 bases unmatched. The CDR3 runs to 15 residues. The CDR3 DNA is TGTGCCAGCAGCTTAGGTTTGGCGGGGGGGGAGACCCAGTACTTC. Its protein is CASSLGLAGGETQYF.

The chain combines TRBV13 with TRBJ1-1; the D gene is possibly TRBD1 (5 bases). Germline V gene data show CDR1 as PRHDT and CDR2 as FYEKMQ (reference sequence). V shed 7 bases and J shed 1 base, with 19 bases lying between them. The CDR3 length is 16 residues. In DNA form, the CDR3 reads TGTGCCAGCAACGGGGGGATCCTCGACGCGAACACTGAAGCTTTCTTT. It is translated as CASNGGILDANTEAFF.

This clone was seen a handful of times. CDR3 amino acids: CASIWRTEAFF. The CDR3, as DNA: TGTGCCAGTATTTGGAGGACTGAAGCTTTCTTT. The chain combines TRBV19 with TRBJ1-1; no firm D call. The CDR3 contains 11 residues. Germline CDR1 LNHDA, CDR2 SQIVND (reference sequence). V lost 7 bases and J 5 bases, leaving 8 bases between the germline ends.

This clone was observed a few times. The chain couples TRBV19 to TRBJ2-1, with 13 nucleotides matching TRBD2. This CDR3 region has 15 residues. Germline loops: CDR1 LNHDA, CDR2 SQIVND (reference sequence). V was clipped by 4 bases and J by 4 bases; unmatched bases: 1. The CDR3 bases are TGTGCCAGTAGTAAGACTAGCGGGGGGTACAATGAGCAGTTCTTC. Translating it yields CASSKTSGGYNEQFF.

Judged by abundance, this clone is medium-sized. CDR3 nucleotide sequence: TGCGCCAGCAGCCAAGATCCGGGGAAAACGGTTATGAACACTGAAGCTTTCTTT. It specifies CASSQDPGKTVMNTEAFF. The chain carries TRBV4-3 and TRBJ1-1; D is unclear. The V gene lost 0 bases and the J gene lost 0 bases, with 17 bases spanning the gap. The CDR3 runs to 18 residues. From germline, CDR1 is LGHNA and CDR2 YSLEER.

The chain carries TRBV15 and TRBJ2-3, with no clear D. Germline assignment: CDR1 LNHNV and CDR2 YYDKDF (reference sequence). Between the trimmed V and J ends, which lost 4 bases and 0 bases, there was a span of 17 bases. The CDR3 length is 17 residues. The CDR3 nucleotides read TGTGCCACCAGCATTCATTACAACCCACCTAGCACAGATACGCAGTATTTT. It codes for CATSIHYNPPSTDTQYF.

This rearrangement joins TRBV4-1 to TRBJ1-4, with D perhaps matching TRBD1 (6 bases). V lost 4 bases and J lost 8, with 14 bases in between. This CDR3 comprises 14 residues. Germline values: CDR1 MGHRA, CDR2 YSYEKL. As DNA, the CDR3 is TGCGCCAGCAGCCCTCAGGGGAGAGGAGAAAAACTGTTTTTT. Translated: CASSPQGRGEKLFF.